This entry concerns a single T cell receptor beta chain. Its antigen is unknown. Base qualities are missing; no much larger clone stands one base away. The immunoSEQ assay amplified TCRB CDR3 regions from around 2.1 micrograms of genomic DNA, or from all available DNA when less than that amount was available. The multiplex PCR relied on 60 forward primers for TCR V beta segments and 13 reverse primers for J beta segments. To estimate the number of reads per starting template, synthetic control templates were added to each sample at limiting dilution. Reads of 87 bp were generated by sequencing on the Illumina HiSeq System. Processing in the source paper ran as follows. PCR and sequencing errors were removed by a nearest neighbor algorithm that merged closely related sequences. TCR overlap was measured as the percentage of unique tumor TCR beta sequences also present in the same patient's peripheral blood. TCRdb holds this immuneACCESS table with in-frame rearrangements only. Some clones are missing; in checked studies, unresolved V genes explain under half, and the rest has no known cause. V, J and clone size are taken as reported in that table, and D and trimming were inferred from the DNA itself. Present in this sample are fewer than 50,000 clones, over 75% of which were seen just once. Roughly an eighth of the sample goes to the ten largest clones.

This sample stems from a study of glioma-infiltrating T cells after dendritic cell vaccination (dated by TCRdb to the mid-2010s). Broadly, across the study: The cohort comprised 15 or so glioblastoma patients from Phase I and II dendritic cell vaccination trials, 9 newly diagnosed and 6 with recurrent disease. The vaccine was prepared from monocyte-derived dendritic cells that were cultured for more than six days with IL-4 and GM-CSF and then pulsed overnight with autologous tumor lysate. Deep sequencing of TCR beta CDR3 regions was used to quantify tumor-infiltrating lymphocyte content and compare tumor and blood repertoires in dendritic cell-vaccinated glioblastoma patients. Each patient got three intradermal injections of the dendritic cell vaccine, spaced at biweekly intervals, in the arm below the axilla. Patients received autologous tumor lysate-pulsed dendritic cell vaccination between about 2002 and 2013. Survival after dendritic cell vaccination was correlated with TCR sequencing metrics, such as TIL content and the overlap between tumor and blood repertoires. General study outcomes and caveats: Longer time to progression and overall survival after dendritic cell vaccination were predicted by higher estimated pretreatment TIL content. TCR clonality showed no direct relationship with survival, which suggests that a diverse polyclonal response may be important. The cohort was small and heterogeneous, and full blood and tumor sets were available for few patients, with initial-recurrent tumor pairs available for even fewer patients. The three-group TCR overlap response model was described as speculative and requiring prospective validation.

To be selected, patients needed enough residual fresh-frozen tumor tissue and more than two years of available survival data. An isocitrate dehydrogenase mutation was not carried by any of the glioblastoma patients, although molecular status was otherwise variable. PBMC were collected before vaccination, two weeks after the third vaccination, and at tumor progression when it occurred. Genomic DNA was extracted with the Qiagen DNeasy Blood extraction Kit. The clonotype was recovered from a human donor with glioblastoma. Source: blood, taken before dendritic cell vaccination.

The CDR3 region reads CASSQSGTGWTGELFF. The DNA sequence is as follows: TGCGCCAGCAGCCAGTCAGGGACAGGGTGGACCGGGGAGCTGTTTTTT. The sequence links TRBV4-3 to TRBJ2-2; the central 9 bases match TRBD1. Looking up the germline V gene yields CDR1 LGHNA and CDR2 YSLEER. Relative to germline, V is missing 3 bases and J is missing 5 bases, with 7 bases of the junction outside any gene match. Counted from cysteine to phenylalanine, this CDR3 has 16 amino acids. The read is trimmed to its CDR3 DNA, 48 bases read in frame from base 1.